Presented here are 32 T cell receptor beta chains from one specimen sequenced in a study of response to subunit inactivated influenza vaccine. MiXCR, run by TCRdb on the RT-PCR reads, gives a single entry per CDR3 protein. The sample holds roughly 630,000 distinct CDR3 sequences, 13% to 15% seen once. The specimen comprised PBMCs from blood, sampled 14 days before vaccination. The source of these receptors is a man over 45 who received an inactivated influenza vaccine.

Ten or more counts support this clonotype. The chain has TRBV4-3 and TRBJ1-5; no firm D call. Trimming removed 0 bases at V and 2 bases at J, with 17 bases between. The CDR3 runs to 18 residues. Germline assignment: CDR1 LGHNA and CDR2 YSLEER. The CDR3 sequence is CASSQEWEGKRGNQPQHF. CDR3 bases: TGCGCCAGCAGCCAAGAGTGGGAGGGAAAGAGAGGCAATCAGCCCCAGCATTTT.

This clonotype has a count of ten or more. The genes are TRBV5-1 and TRBJ2-2, with 7 bases fitting TRBD1. The CDR3 totals 16 residues. Trimming cost V 4 bases and J 4 bases; bases outside gene matches: 10. In germline, CDR1 is SGHRS, CDR2 YFSETQ. The CDR3 DNA is TGCGCCAGCAGCACCGCCGGGCAGGGGGTCACCGGGGAGCTGTTTTTT. Protein sequence: CASSTAGQGVTGELFF.

V is TRBV6-1 and J is TRBJ2-2, with TRBD1 as a possible D gene (6 bases). Trimming cost V 6 bases and J 5 bases, with 10 bases left between them. The CDR3 loop spans 13 amino acids. CDR1 is MNHNS, CDR2 SASEGT, per germline. CDR3 in amino acids: CASRTGITGELFF. Written as DNA, the CDR3 is TGTGCCAGCAGGACAGGAATAACCGGGGAGCTGTTTTTT.

The chain recombines TRBV3-1 with TRBJ2-3; D possibly corresponds to TRBD1 (6 bases). The CDR3 spans 14 residues. Germline V gene lookup returns CDR1 LGHDT and CDR2 YNNKEL (reference sequence). V was clipped by 3 bases and J by 5 bases, with 12 bases between them. The CDR3 loop reads CASSHTGSGDTQYF. CDR3 DNA sequence: TGTGCCAGCAGCCATACAGGGAGTGGAGATACGCAGTATTTT.

This clonotype came up many times. This rearrangement joins TRBV18 to TRBJ2-7; no firm D call. CDR1 and CDR2 (germline): KGHSH, LQKENI. Trimming took off 0 bases at V and 3 bases at J, with 6 bases between the two ends. The CDR3 covers 13 residues. The CDR3 is CASSPPYSYEQYF. DNA of the CDR3: TGTGCCAGCTCACCACCGTACAGCTACGAGCAGTACTTC.

With regard to this clonotype: This may come from a read error, since a much larger clone is one base off. This chain connects TRBV9 to TRBJ2-1; D possibly corresponds to TRBD1 (5 bases). Trimming left V 0 bases short and J 0 bases short, with 7 bases between. Germline V CDR1 and CDR2: SGDLS, YYNGEE. The CDR3 sequence is 15 residues long. CDR3 sequence (DNA): TGTGCCAGCAGCGTAGGGGGCATCTCCTACAATGAGCAGTTCTTC. Its translation is CASSVGGISYNEQFF.

This clonotype was observed many times. This sequence joins TRBV15 and TRBJ2-1; 12 nucleotides match TRBD2. The V segment lost 1 base and the J segment 5 bases; nucleotides outside the gene matches: 3. This CDR3 spans 16 amino acids. Germline CDR1 LNHNV, CDR2 YYDKDF (reference sequence). The CDR3 DNA follows: TGTGCCACCAGCAGAGGACTAGCGGGAGTTGACAATGAGCAGTTCTTC. The encoded protein is CATSRGLAGVDNEQFF.

A few counts support this clonotype. The chain combines TRBV2 with TRBJ2-3; TRBD2 agrees at 8 bases. Germline V gives CDR1 SNHLY, CDR2 FYNNEI. V dropped 2 bases and J dropped 6; count of bases not matched to a gene: 7. This CDR3 is 15 amino acids long. CDR3 DNA: TGTGCCAGCAGTGAATCCGGGGGGGCCTGGGATACGCAGTATTTT. Encoded protein: CASSESGGAWDTQYF. Looking up the rest from reference TRBV2 and TRBJ2-3 gives the full variable domain: EPEVTQTPSHQVTQMGQEVILRCVPISNHLYFYWYRQILGQKVEFLVSFYNNEISEKSEIFDDQFSVERPDGSNFTLKIRSTKLEDSAMYFCASSESGGAWDTQYFGPGTRLTVL.

CDR3 nucleotides: TGCGCCAGCAGCCGAAATACAGGGGTTTCTCAGGATGAGCAGTTCTTC. This encodes CASSRNTGVSQDEQFF. This rearrangement joins TRBV5-1 to TRBJ2-1, with TRBD1 identical over 7 bases. CDR1 SGHRS and CDR2 YFSETQ come from the germline V gene. V gave up 4 bases and J gave up 8 bases; unmatched junction bases: 15. CDR3 length: 16 amino acids.

This clonotype was found a few times. The CDR3 DNA reads TGTGCCAGCAACCTAGCGGACAATGAGCAGTTCTTC. It is translated as CASNLADNEQFF. The chain links TRBV12-3 or TRBV12-4 to TRBJ2-1, with 7 bases matching TRBD2. V was pared by 7 bases and J by 5 bases, with 2 bases of the junction left unmatched. The CDR3 length is 12 residues.

The rearrangement links TRBV12-3 or TRBV12-4 to TRBJ2-3; no clear D gene. CDR3 length: 13 amino acids. Trimming pared 6 bases from V and 4 bases from J, leaving 11 bases between. The CDR3 loop is CASRGPSADTQYF. The CDR3 nucleotides are TGTGCCAGCAGAGGACCCTCCGCAGATACGCAGTATTTT.

The table lists this clonotype with a few counts. The chain combines TRBV9 with TRBJ2-7, with D possibly being TRBD2 (5 bases). The CDR3 length is 14 residues. V gave up 0 bases and J gave up 4 bases, with 11 bases separating them. The germline V gene has CDR1 SGDLS and CDR2 YYNGEE. CDR3 nucleotides: TGTGCCAGCAGCGTAGATGTTAGGAGGTACGAGCAGTACTTC. Translation gives CASSVDVRRYEQYF.

The chain employs TRBV15 and TRBJ2-1, with D unclear. Trimming took off 0 bases at V and 8 bases at J, with 5 bases between the two ends. This CDR3 has 12 residues. The germline gives CDR1 LNHNV, CDR2 YYDKDF (reference sequence). The CDR3 spells CATSRDPDEQFF. The CDR3 bases are TGTGCCACCAGCAGAGATCCGGATGAGCAGTTCTTC. Together with reference TRBV15 and TRBJ2-1, the CDR3 gives the full variable domain: DAMVIQNPRYQVTQFGKPVTLSCSQTLNHNVMYWYQQKSSQAPKLLFHYYDKDFNNEADTPDNFQSRRPNTSFCFLDIRSPGLGDTAMYLCATSRDPDEQFFGPGTRLTVL.

This clonotype was recorded many times. This chain uses TRBV20-1 with TRBJ2-2; 12 positions agree with TRBD2. This CDR3 has 16 residues. The junction had 2 bases not matched to a gene; V was cut back by 1 base and J by 2 bases. In germline, CDR1 is DFQATT, CDR2 SNEGSKA (reference sequence). CDR3 amino acids: CSARGGLAGNTGELFF. The CDR3, as DNA: TGCAGTGCTAGAGGGGGACTAGCGGGTAACACCGGGGAGCTGTTTTTT.

The gene calls are TRBV28 and TRBJ1-1; D unclear. The CDR3 totals 14 residues. Trimming took off 2 bases at V and 1 base at J, with 8 bases between the two ends. CDR1 MDHEN and CDR2 SYDVKM come from the germline V gene. For the CDR3, the DNA is TGTGCCAGCAGTTTAATTGCCCAGAACACTGAAGCTTTCTTT. It specifies CASSLIAQNTEAFF. The entire variable domain, with the rest obtained from reference TRBV28 and TRBJ1-1, is as follows: DVKVTQSSRYLVKRTGEKVFLECVQDMDHENMFWYRQDPGLGLRLIYFSYDVKMKEKGDIPEGYSVSREKKERFSLILESASTNQTSMYLCASSLIAQNTEAFFGQGTRLTVV.

The sample holds a few counts of this clonotype. The chain recombines TRBV6-5 with TRBJ2-2; D uncertain. V dropped 4 bases and J dropped 3 bases, with 6 bases sitting between them. The CDR3 contains 13 residues. Germline CDR1 is MNHEY and CDR2 is SVGAGI. Written as DNA, the CDR3 is TGTGCCAGCAGTTTTCAGGACACCGGGGAGCTGTTTTTT. Residues: CASSFQDTGELFF.

The chain carries TRBV14 and TRBJ2-7; 8 bases match TRBD2. CDR1 is SGHDN, CDR2 FVKESK, per germline. Trimming took 4 bases from V and 6 from J; bases not matched to a gene: 11. The CDR3 length is 15 residues. The CDR3 DNA follows: TGTGCCAGCAGCCCTCTTAGCGGGGCGGTCCGCGAGCAGTACTTC. The encoded protein is CASSPLSGAVREQYF.

This chain joins TRBV28 and TRBJ2-7; D is perhaps TRBD1 (6 bases). V lost 3 bases to trimming and J lost 2 bases, with 11 bases between them. The CDR3 has 14 residues. Germline V CDR1 and CDR2: MDHEN, SYDVKM. For the CDR3, the DNA is TGTGCCAGCAGTTTTGGCAGGGGTACCTACGAGCAGTACTTC. It is translated as CASSFGRGTYEQYF. Supplemented by reference TRBV28 and TRBJ2-7, the full variable domain reads DVKVTQSSRYLVKRTGEKVFLECVQDMDHENMFWYRQDPGLGLRLIYFSYDVKMKEKGDIPEGYSVSREKKERFSLILESASTNQTSMYLCASSFGRGTYEQYFGPGTRLTVT.

This clonotype was detected only a few times. The CDR3 spells CASSHSRETEAFF. CDR3 DNA sequence: TGTGCCAGCAGCCACAGCAGGGAAACTGAAGCTTTCTTT. The chain couples TRBV14 to TRBJ1-1, with D possibly being TRBD1 (5 bases). CDR3 length: 13 amino acids. Germline values: CDR1 SGHDN, CDR2 FVKESK. V lost 3 bases, J lost 5 bases, and 10 bases lay in between.

The rearrangement joins TRBV12-3 or TRBV12-4 to TRBJ2-3; 7 nucleotides agree with TRBD2. The CDR3 length is 15 residues. V dropped 1 base and J dropped 3; count of bases not matched to a gene: 4. This chain's CDR3 is CASSLGLANTDTQYF. The CDR3 region has the DNA TGTGCCAGCAGTTTAGGACTAGCTAATACAGATACGCAGTATTTT.

The sample holds many counts of this clonotype. The DNA for the CDR3 is TGCAGCGTTGGAAAGAACAGGGGGTCAGAGACCCAGTACTTC. Amino acid sequence: CSVGKNRGSETQYF. The J gene is TRBJ2-5, the V gene TRBV29-1; TRBD1 matches at 8 bases. From germline, CDR1 is SQVTM and CDR2 ANQGSEA. Germline trimming cut 4 bases from V and 4 bases from J; bases unmatched to any gene: 8. The length of the CDR3 is 14 residues.

This chain connects TRBV7-2 to TRBJ2-4; TRBD2 agrees at 7 bases. The germline gives CDR1 SGHTA, CDR2 FQGNSA. With 0 bases clipped from V and 0 bases from J, the junction kept 8 bases outside the gene matches. The CDR3 runs 18 residues. The CDR3: CASSLAWREKRAKNIQYF. DNA for the CDR3: TGTGCCAGCAGCTTAGCCTGGCGGGAGAAGAGAGCCAAAAACATTCAGTACTTC. Combining the CDR3 with reference TRBV7-2 and TRBJ2-4 gives the whole variable domain GAGVSQSPSNKVTEKGKDVELRCDPISGHTALYWYRQSLGQGLEFLIYFQGNSAPDKSGLPSDRFSAERTGGSVSTLTIQRTQQEDSAVYLCASSLAWREKRAKNIQYFGAGTRLSVL.

This clonotype was picked up a small number of times. The J gene is TRBJ1-1, the V gene TRBV5-6, with 7 bases that match TRBD1. This CDR3 spans 15 amino acids. Unmatched junction bases numbered 6, after V lost 1 base and J lost 3 bases. In germline, CDR1 is SGHDT, CDR2 YYEEEE. The CDR3 sequence is CASSLTGARYTEAFF. CDR3 coding DNA: TGTGCCAGCAGCTTGACAGGGGCGCGATACACTGAAGCTTTCTTT.

This clonotype was detected only a few times. The V gene is TRBV10-3, the J gene TRBJ1-6, with no clear D. The CDR3 runs to 14 residues. Between the trimmed V and J ends, which lost 0 bases and 6 bases, there was a span of 6 bases. Germline values: CDR1 ENHRY, CDR2 SYGVKD. The CDR3 here is CAISESERNSPLHF. CDR3 sequence (DNA): TGTGCCATCAGTGAGTCCGAACGTAATTCACCCCTCCACTTT.

This clonotype showed up just a few times. The chain has TRBV12-3 or TRBV12-4 and TRBJ1-3; D is ambiguous. This CDR3 contains 15 residues. V was trimmed by 0 bases and J by 3 bases, leaving 9 bases between them. CDR3 sequence (DNA): TGTGCCAGCAGTTTAGCTTCCGGGCTTGGAAACACCATATATTTT. Encoded protein: CASSLASGLGNTIYF.

This clonotype has a handful of counts. The rearrangement links TRBV11-2 to TRBJ2-2; the match to TRBD1 covers 7 bases. The CDR3 consists of 15 residues. The V gene end was trimmed by 5 bases and the J gene end by 5 bases; junction bases not matched to a gene: 8. Germline CDR1 and CDR2: SGHAT and FQNNGV. The CDR3 DNA follows: TGTGCCAGCAGCCACGCCATCAGGGGGACCGGGGAGCTGTTTTTT. Amino acid sequence: CASSHAIRGTGELFF.

This chain connects TRBV20-1 to TRBJ1-2; D uncertain. The CDR3 is 13 residues long. V was cut by 0 bases and J by 2 bases, with 7 bases left in between. The germline V gene encodes CDR1 DFQATT and CDR2 SNEGSKA (reference sequence). The CDR3: CSARDLQNYGYTF. For the CDR3, the DNA is TGCAGTGCTAGAGATTTGCAGAACTATGGCTACACCTTC.

V and J are TRBV28 and TRBJ2-1, with 7 bases identical to TRBD1. CDR3 size: 13 residues. Unmatched junction bases numbered 7, after V lost 2 bases and J lost 12 bases. The germline gives CDR1 MDHEN, CDR2 SYDVKM. The DNA of the CDR3 is TGTGCCAGCAGTTTAGTGACAGGGAAGGGGCAGTTCTTC. As protein: CASSLVTGKGQFF.

This clonotype was counted between two and nine times. The chain links TRBV29-1 to TRBJ2-2; D perhaps matches TRBD1 (6 bases). This CDR3 is built from 15 residues. Trimming pared 7 bases from V and 0 bases from J, leaving 15 bases between. The germline gives CDR1 SQVTM, CDR2 ANQGSEA. CDR3 DNA sequence: TGCAGCGCCGGGACCGGGACAACGAACACCGGGGAGCTGTTTTTT. As protein: CSAGTGTTNTGELFF.

A few counts support this clonotype. The V gene is TRBV11-2, the J gene TRBJ1-2; TRBD1 aligns across 7 bases. Germline lookup yields CDR1 SGHAT and CDR2 FQNNGV. The CDR3 totals 14 residues. J gave up 8 bases and V 5 bases, and 11 bases lay outside the gene matches. The CDR3 loop is CASSVRGSLRGYTF. The CDR3 DNA is TGTGCCAGCAGCGTCAGGGGGTCCTTGAGGGGCTACACCTTC.

The chain employs TRBV15 and TRBJ2-2; TRBD2 is a possible D gene (5 bases). Per germline, CDR1 LNHNV and CDR2 YYDKDF (reference sequence). The ends were cut back, 7 bases at V and 0 bases at J, with 9 bases in the middle. This CDR3 is 14 amino acids long. CDR3 sequence (DNA): TGTGCCACCATACGGGAAGCGAACACCGGGGAGCTGTTTTTT. Amino acid sequence: CATIREANTGELFF.

As to this clonotype: Germline and junction disagree at one end, which may indicate a read error. The chain links TRBV10-3 to TRBJ2-4; TRBD2 might be the D (7 bases). Germline lookup yields CDR1 ENHRY and CDR2 SYGVKD. The CDR3 is 18 amino acids. The CDR3 region has the DNA TGTGCCAGCGATACAGCCTGGCGGGGGCCACTAGCCAAAAAGATTCAGTACTTC. Translated: CASDTAWRGPLAKKIQYF.